What follows describes a single T cell receptor delta chain. What it binds is not known. These data are taken from a study of Vδ1+ human thymocytes. Broader study findings: Thymic delta-chain repertoires held approximately 20% Vdelta2 sequences and few Vdelta3, despite high sort purity. In the thymus, TRG and TRD repertoires looked highly polyclonal with Gaussian CDR3 lengths. Bulk repertoire data may be misinterpreted because of unexpected Vdelta2 sequences.

RNA was extracted from the cells and then reverse transcribed. Pooled V-gene forward primers with one constant-region reverse primer generated the CDR3 amplicons by multiplex PCR. TCRdb re-called clones from the multiplex PCR reads using CATT. The sample shows some 73,000 delta-chain clones, about 30% of them seen only once. Trimming took 0 bases from V and 0 from J, leaving 17 bases between them. Germline V gene lookup returns CDR1 TSWWSYY and CDR2 QGS. The CDR3 has 18 amino acids. Sorted Vdelta1+ thymocytes were about 97% to 99.6% pure. The chain has TRDV1 and TRDJ1, with D possibly matching TRDD3 (6 bases). The clonotype was recovered from a boy under three years old who had congenital heart surgery. Sequencing input: Vdelta1+ gamma-delta thymocytes from the thymus. Subset described: FACS-sorted CD3+ TCRalphabeta- TCRVdelta1+ TCRVdelta2- thymocytes. The CDR3 DNA reads TGTGCTCTTGGGGAACTAAAACCGGATACCCGGTACACCGATAAACTCATCTTT. Protein: CALGELKPDTRYTDKLIF.